This TCR beta chain stems from a study of shared clonotypes between healthy human individuals. Note on this clone: Antigen specificity is unknown.

The study's findings and limits: Clonotypes shared by all four donors outscored non-shared clonotypes in generation probability.

CDR1 MNHEY and CDR2 SMNVEV come from the germline V gene (reference sequence). This CDR3 region has 10 residues. Division of CD4+ cells produced a CD45RA+ naive subset and a CD45RA-negative memory subset. The repertoire was sequenced with immunoSEQ multiplex PCR; TCRdb's copy has only in-frame clones and lacks some. The sample carries 2 million to 3 million clones, 80% to 95% recorded once. Sequencing was carried out using naive CD4+ T cells from PBMCs. The subset here: CD45RA+ positively selected. V is TRBV27 and J is TRBJ2-5; D is possibly TRBD1 (6 bases). The receptor's source is a man between 18 and 29 years old in good health. Some clones in this sample may be carry-over from other donors' samples. The CDR3 coding sequence is TGTGTACAGGGAGAGGAGACCCAGTACTTC. Translation gives CVQGEETQYF.